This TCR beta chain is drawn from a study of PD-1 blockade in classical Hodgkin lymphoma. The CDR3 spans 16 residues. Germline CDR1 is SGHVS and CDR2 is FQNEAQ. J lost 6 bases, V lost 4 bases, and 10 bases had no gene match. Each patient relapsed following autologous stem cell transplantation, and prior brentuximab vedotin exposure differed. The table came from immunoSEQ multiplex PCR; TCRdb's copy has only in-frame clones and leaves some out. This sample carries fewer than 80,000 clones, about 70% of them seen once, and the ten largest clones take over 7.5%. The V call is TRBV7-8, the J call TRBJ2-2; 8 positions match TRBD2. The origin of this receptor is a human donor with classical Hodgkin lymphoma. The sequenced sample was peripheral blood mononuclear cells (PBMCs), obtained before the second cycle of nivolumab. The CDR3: CASSSRLAGGPGELFF. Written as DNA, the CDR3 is TGTGCCAGCAGCTCGCGTTTGGCGGGGGGCCCCGGGGAGCTGTTTTTT.